Below are 15 T cell receptor beta chains sequenced from a single sample in a study of CD8+ T cells in alopecia areata. Indicated treatment: oral pan-JAK inhibitor, 5-10 mg twice daily. cDNA reverse transcribed from extracted RNA served as the sequencing template. Clones were read by immunoSEQ multiplex PCR, and TCRdb kept only the in-frame ones, dropping some. The table lists around 200,000 clones, about three fifths of them singletons, with approximately 0.69% in the top ten. The sample in question was CD4+ T cells sorted from blood, obtained at week 4, from a patient treated with tofacitinib. All receptors derive from a human donor with alopecia areata.

This clone has a single count. V usage is TRBV7-2 and J usage is TRBJ1-1, with a possible D match to TRBD1 (5 bases). Germline CDR1 SGHTA, CDR2 FQGNSA. V was cut by 0 bases and J by 4 bases, with 6 bases left in between. This CDR3 spans 13 amino acids. The CDR3 DNA sequence: TGTGCCAGCAGCTTAGCGGGGACCACTGAAGCTTTCTTT. Amino acids: CASSLAGTTEAFF. The full variable domain, rest sourced from reference TRBV7-2 and TRBJ1-1, is GAGVSQSPSNKVTEKGKDVELRCDPISGHTALYWYRQSLGQGLEFLIYFQGNSAPDKSGLPSDRFSAERTGGSVSTLTIQRTQQEDSAVYLCASSLAGTTEAFFGQGTRLTVV.

The chain is built from TRBV6-5 and TRBJ1-1; TRBD1 is a possible D gene (5 bases). There are 13 residues in the CDR3. Germline CDR1 reads MNHEY; CDR2 reads SVGAGI. The V gene lost 5 bases and the J gene lost 8 bases, with 15 bases spanning the gap. DNA of the CDR3: TGTGCCAGCAGTCGAAGACAGACCACCGAAGCTTTCTTT. Its protein product is CASSRRQTTEAFF.

CDR3 sequence: CASSLTGTNTEAFF. The CDR3 DNA reads TGTGCCAGCAGCTTAACGGGGACGAACACTGAAGCTTTCTTT. V is TRBV7-3 and J is TRBJ1-1; a weak D match, TRBD1 (5 bases). Germline V CDR1 and CDR2: SGHTA, FQGTGA. This CDR3 region has 14 residues. Trimming left V 0 bases short and J 1 base short, with 6 bases between.

This chain links TRBV30 with TRBJ1-3; tentatively, D is TRBD1 (5 bases). Germline V gene data show CDR1 as GTSNPN and CDR2 as SVGIG (reference sequence). The CDR3 sequence is 15 residues long. V shed 3 bases and J shed 0 bases, with 12 bases lying between them. CDR3 in amino acids: CAWSADTSSGNTIYF. As DNA, the CDR3 is TGTGCCTGGAGCGCGGACACCAGCTCTGGAAACACCATATATTTT.

The V and J genes are TRBV30 and TRBJ1-1, with a weak D call TRBD1 (6 bases). This CDR3 contains 13 residues. The germline V gene has CDR1 GTSNPN and CDR2 SVGIG (reference sequence). The germline V and J ends were trimmed by 2 bases and 1 base, with 8 bases remaining between them. CDR3 sequence: CAWSPTGNTEAFF. In DNA, the CDR3 is TGTGCCTGGAGTCCGACAGGGAACACTGAAGCTTTCTTT.

The rearrangement joins TRBV9 to TRBJ2-4; D is possibly TRBD2 (5 bases). The V gene's germline CDR1 is SGDLS and CDR2 YYNGEE. V gave up 0 bases and J gave up 3 bases, with 13 bases separating them. The CDR3 sequence is 16 residues long. CDR3 sequence reads: CASSVESGRGKNIQYF. CDR3 coding DNA: TGTGCCAGCAGCGTAGAAAGCGGCCGGGGCAAAAACATTCAGTACTTC.

J is TRBJ2-7 and V is TRBV7-2, with D perhaps TRBD2 (5 bases). This CDR3 has 14 amino acids. V shed 1 base and J shed 4 bases, with 11 bases lying between them. CDR1 and CDR2 from the germline V gene are SGHTA and FQGNSA. CDR3 in amino acids: CASSLDLAGYEQYF. In nucleotides, the CDR3 is TGTGCCAGCAGCTTAGATCTAGCCGGTTACGAGCAGTACTTC. The full variable domain, its missing parts supplied by reference TRBV7-2 and TRBJ2-7, is GAGVSQSPSNKVTEKGKDVELRCDPISGHTALYWYRQSLGQGLEFLIYFQGNSAPDKSGLPSDRFSAERTGGSVSTLTIQRTQQEDSAVYLCASSLDLAGYEQYFGPGTRLTVT.

V gene TRBV6-5 combines with J gene TRBJ1-2; no reliable D call. The CDR3 length is 13 residues. CDR1 MNHEY and CDR2 SVGAGI come from the germline V gene. Deletions cut 0 bases from V and 0 bases from J, with 2 bases between. Written as DNA, the CDR3 is TGTGCCAGCAGTTACTCTACTAACTATGGCTACACCTTC. Translated, it gives CASSYSTNYGYTF.

This chain joins TRBV15 and TRBJ2-4; weak D call: TRBD1 (6 bases). The germline V gene encodes CDR1 LNHNV and CDR2 YYDKDF (reference sequence). The CDR3 consists of 15 residues. The germline V and J ends were trimmed by 0 bases and 7 bases, with 13 bases remaining between them. DNA for the CDR3: TGTGCCACCAGCAGAGATCTAGCAGGGGAGAACATTCAGTACTTC. As protein: CATSRDLAGENIQYF.

The CDR3 bases are TGTGCCAGCAGTGGGGGGCTGAATCAGCCCCAGCATTTT. Amino acid sequence: CASSGGLNQPQHF. J is TRBJ1-5 and V is TRBV2; TRBD1 is a possible D gene (6 bases). Germline lookup yields CDR1 SNHLY and CDR2 FYNNEI. The V gene lost 4 bases and the J gene lost 4 bases, with 8 bases spanning the gap. The CDR3 loop spans 13 amino acids.

Note on this clone: The identical CDR3 is also encoded by other nucleotide sequences in the sample. The V call is TRBV30, the J call TRBJ2-5; TRBD2 matches 11 bases. CDR1 is GTSNPN and CDR2 is SVGIG in the germline V gene (reference sequence). The CDR3 loop spans 14 amino acids. J was trimmed by 3 bases and V by 0 bases; bases with no gene match: 0. In nucleotides, the CDR3 is TGTGCCTGGAGTGTACTAGCGGGGGAAGAGACCCAGTACTTC. Translation: CAWSVLAGEETQYF.

About this clone itself: This may arise from a read error, as a much more abundant clone is one base away. CDR3 nucleotide sequence: TGTGCCAGCAGCTTAGGTCTCACAGATACGCAGTATTTT. It is translated as CASSLGLTDTQYF. The chain joins TRBV7-3 to TRBJ2-3, with D unresolved. The CDR3 covers 13 residues. The germline V gene has CDR1 SGHTA and CDR2 FQGTGA. V lost 2 bases and J 2 bases, leaving 5 bases between the germline ends.

The chain combines TRBV19 with TRBJ2-5; TRBD2 aligns across 9 bases. From germline, CDR1 is LNHDA and CDR2 SQIVND (reference sequence). The CDR3 has 16 amino acids. Trimming removed 1 base from V and 5 bases from J; junction bases left unmatched: 8. The CDR3, as DNA: TGTGCCAGTAGTATAGTCCGCGGGAGGGCCGAGGAGACCCAGTACTTC. This sequence encodes CASSIVRGRAEETQYF.

J is TRBJ2-7 and V is TRBV6-1; 11 bases are shared with TRBD2. With 5 bases clipped from V and 6 bases from J, the junction kept 6 bases outside the gene matches. This CDR3 has 14 amino acids. Germline assignment: CDR1 MNHNS and CDR2 SASEGT. CDR3 in DNA: TGTGCCAGCAGTAATAGCGGGAGGGCCGCCGAGCAGTACTTC. Translation: CASSNSGRAAEQYF.

The J gene is TRBJ1-2, the V gene TRBV4-1, with a weak D call TRBD1 (5 bases). Per germline, CDR1 MGHRA and CDR2 YSYEKL. The length of the CDR3 is 17 residues. The V end lost 0 bases, the J end lost 0 bases, and 14 bases lay between the germline ends. CDR3 residues: CASSQDPGAATNYGYTF. The CDR3 DNA reads as TGCGCCAGCAGCCAAGATCCTGGGGCCGCAACTAACTATGGCTACACCTTC.